The present TCR beta chain was sequenced within a study of T cells in Graves' hyperthyroidism and ophthalmopathy. CDR3 length: 11 residues. The junction had 7 bases not matched to a gene; V was cut back by 4 bases and J by 13 bases. Germline V CDR1 and CDR2: DFQATT, SNEGSKA (reference sequence). Amplified TCR beta CDR3 regions derived from RNA transcripts. The TCR CDR3 first-round RT-PCR relied on the HTBI primer set. TCRdb reprocessed the multiplex PCR reads via MiXCR and lists one record per CDR3 protein. This sample has fewer than 650,000 distinct CDR3 sequences, with around 13% found just once. The sequence derives from a woman in her thirties or forties with Graves' hyperthyroidism. The chain carries TRBV20-1 and TRBJ2-5; the match to TRBD1 covers 9 bases. Sample: blood. For the CDR3, the DNA is TGCAGTGCTACCCTCGGACAGGGGACGTACTTC. Translated, it gives CSATLGQGTYF.